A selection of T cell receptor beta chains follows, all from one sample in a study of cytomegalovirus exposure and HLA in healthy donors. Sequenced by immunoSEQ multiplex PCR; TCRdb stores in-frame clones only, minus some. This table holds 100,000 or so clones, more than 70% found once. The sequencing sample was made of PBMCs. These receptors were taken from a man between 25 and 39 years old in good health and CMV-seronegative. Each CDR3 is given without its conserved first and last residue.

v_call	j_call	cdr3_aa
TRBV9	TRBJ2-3	ASSVVSGGPWY
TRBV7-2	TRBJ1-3	ASSQQGDSGNTIY
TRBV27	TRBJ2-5	ASSPRGPEETQY
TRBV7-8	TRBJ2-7	ASSLERGQSYEQY
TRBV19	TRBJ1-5	ASSWTANQPQH
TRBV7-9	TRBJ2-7	ASSLQAGARKEQY
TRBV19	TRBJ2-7	ASSLTASYEQY
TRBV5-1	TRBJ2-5	ASTRRGSMGETQY
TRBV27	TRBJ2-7	ASTNLGQGDEQY
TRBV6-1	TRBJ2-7	ASTPGGSSYEQY
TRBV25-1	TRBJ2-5	ASSVGLQEAQY
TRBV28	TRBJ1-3	ASSSAVSGNTIY
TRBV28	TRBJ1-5	ASSPTTGIGNQPQH
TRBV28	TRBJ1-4	AMGGGGKLF
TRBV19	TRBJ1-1	ASATTGDTEAF
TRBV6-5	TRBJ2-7	ASSYSGTSSYEQY
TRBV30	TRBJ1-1	AWSVAQGETQAF
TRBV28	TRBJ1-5	ASSSSGFTQPQH
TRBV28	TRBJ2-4	ASSLGQMGNIQY
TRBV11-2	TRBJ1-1	ASSPPTGRATEAF
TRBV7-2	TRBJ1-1	ASSWGGSGQAF
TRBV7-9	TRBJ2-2	ASSGGASGFTGELF
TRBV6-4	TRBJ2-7	ASSSPRGKSDYEQY
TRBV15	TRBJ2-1	ATSPREAGVFNEQF
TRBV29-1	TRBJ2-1	SVEELAGRYNEQF
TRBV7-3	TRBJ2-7	ASSRGQGEEQY
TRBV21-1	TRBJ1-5	ASIANGTGEGNQPQH
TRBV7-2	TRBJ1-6	ASSLDRGGSPLH
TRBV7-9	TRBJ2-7	ASSPYSGVSSYEQY
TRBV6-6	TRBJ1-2	ASSYAGQGDYGYT
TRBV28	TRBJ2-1	ASSVYLAGMNNEQF
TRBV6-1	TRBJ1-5	ASSVVRESNQPQH
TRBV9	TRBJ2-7	ASSPGVAGYEQY
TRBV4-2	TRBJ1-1	ASSIEGQSTEAF
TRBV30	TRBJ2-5	AWSVDRVRETQY
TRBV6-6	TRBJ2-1	ASSGQGNEQF
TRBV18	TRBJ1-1	ASSPRTGTQSEAF
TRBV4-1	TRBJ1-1	ASSPGAGSMNTEAF
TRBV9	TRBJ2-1	ASRFGTSGSWDEQF
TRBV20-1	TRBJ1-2	SAMTGYGYT
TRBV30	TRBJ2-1	AWTKRGGGNEQF
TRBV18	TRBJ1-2	ASSPGWTGEGYT
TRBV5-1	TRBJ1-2	ASSLDDPGVGYGYT
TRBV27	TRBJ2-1	ASLRQGRYNEQF
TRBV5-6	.	ASSDPGTGLYEQY
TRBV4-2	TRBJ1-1	ASSREFRGFSGTEAF
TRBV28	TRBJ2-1	ASSPVRGLEDNEQF
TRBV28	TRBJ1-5	ASTRTGGVRSNQPQH
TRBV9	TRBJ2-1	ASSVIETSGDNEQF
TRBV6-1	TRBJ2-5	ASSALTAREAAQY
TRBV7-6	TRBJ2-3	ASSLEPRGPDTQY
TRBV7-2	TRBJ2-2	ASSLNVDSANTGELF
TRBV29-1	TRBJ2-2	SVTGLSGELF
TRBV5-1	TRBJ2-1	ASSLELAGGVNEQF
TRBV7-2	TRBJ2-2	ASSLANRGSGELF
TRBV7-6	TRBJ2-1	ASSLGPLAGYNEQF
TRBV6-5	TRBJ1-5	ASSYSSSEGRH
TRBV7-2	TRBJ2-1	ASRAQGSGSYNEQF
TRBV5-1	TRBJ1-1	ASSQTSGSTEAF